This T cell receptor beta chain was documented in a study of blood T cell repertoires in COVID-19. At the level of the study: Researchers got acute and convalescent COVID-19 samples from the United States, Italy and Spain. Nucleic acid was either cDNA or gDNA, and it came from T cells, B-cell-depleted T cells, or PBMCs.

Repertoires were generated with immunoSEQ multiplex PCR, while TCRdb's copy carries only in-frame clones and drops some. The sample includes roughly 72,000 clones, roughly 88% of them seen just once. Germline CDR1 is MNHEY and CDR2 is SVGEGT. This CDR3 region has 14 residues. Losses at the gene ends were 5 bases for V and 3 bases for J; bases not matched to a gene: 4. This clone has only a few counts. Material for sequencing was peripheral blood. The V and J genes are TRBV6-2 or TRBV6-3 and TRBJ2-3, with 8 bases matching TRBD2. The TCR was taken from a human donor in a cohort sampled during active COVID-19. DNA for the CDR3: TGTGCCAGCAGTACCATAGCGGGAACAGATACGCAGTATTTT. Amino acid sequence: CASSTIAGTDTQYF.